This TCR beta chain derives from a study of T cell responses to AZD1222 COVID-19 vaccine. Study-wide findings and caveats: Baseline seropositivity characterized only six AZD1222 recipients. Vaccine-associated CD4 TCRs ranged over spike, dominating at 160-218 and 743-854. The donor group comprised mostly white British people and more females; the analysis possibly underestimated clonal diversity.

Assay: immunoSEQ multiplex PCR; the TCRdb copy retains only in-frame clones and omits some. The table records roughly 130,000 clones, about 89% of them present only once. Germline V gives CDR1 LGHNA, CDR2 YSLEER. CDR3 length: 15 residues. Trimming removed 0 bases from V and 1 base from J, with 4 bases in between. Remarks on this clone: The target antigen is unknown.

The sequence came from an adult who received the MenACWY meningococcal vaccine as a control. The chain couples TRBV4-3 to TRBJ2-6; D is unresolved. Sequencing was performed on peripheral blood, taken 28 days after the second dose of the MenACWY control vaccine. The CDR3 DNA reads TGCGCCAGCAGCCAAGACAGATCTGGGGCCAACGTCCTGACTTTC. Encoded protein: CASSQDRSGANVLTF.